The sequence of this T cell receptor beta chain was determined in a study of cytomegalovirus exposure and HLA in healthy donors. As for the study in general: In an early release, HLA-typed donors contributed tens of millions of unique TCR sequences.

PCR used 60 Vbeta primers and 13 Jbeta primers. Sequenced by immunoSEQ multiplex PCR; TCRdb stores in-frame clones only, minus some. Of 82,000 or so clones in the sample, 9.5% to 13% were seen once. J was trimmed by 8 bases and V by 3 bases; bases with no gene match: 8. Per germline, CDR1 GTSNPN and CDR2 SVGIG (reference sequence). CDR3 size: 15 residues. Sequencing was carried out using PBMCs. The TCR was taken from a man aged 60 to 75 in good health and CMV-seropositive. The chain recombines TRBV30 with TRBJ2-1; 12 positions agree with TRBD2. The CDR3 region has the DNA TGTGCCTGGAGGCAGACTAGCGGGAGATACGATGAGCAGTTCTTC. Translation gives CAWRQTSGRYDEQFF.